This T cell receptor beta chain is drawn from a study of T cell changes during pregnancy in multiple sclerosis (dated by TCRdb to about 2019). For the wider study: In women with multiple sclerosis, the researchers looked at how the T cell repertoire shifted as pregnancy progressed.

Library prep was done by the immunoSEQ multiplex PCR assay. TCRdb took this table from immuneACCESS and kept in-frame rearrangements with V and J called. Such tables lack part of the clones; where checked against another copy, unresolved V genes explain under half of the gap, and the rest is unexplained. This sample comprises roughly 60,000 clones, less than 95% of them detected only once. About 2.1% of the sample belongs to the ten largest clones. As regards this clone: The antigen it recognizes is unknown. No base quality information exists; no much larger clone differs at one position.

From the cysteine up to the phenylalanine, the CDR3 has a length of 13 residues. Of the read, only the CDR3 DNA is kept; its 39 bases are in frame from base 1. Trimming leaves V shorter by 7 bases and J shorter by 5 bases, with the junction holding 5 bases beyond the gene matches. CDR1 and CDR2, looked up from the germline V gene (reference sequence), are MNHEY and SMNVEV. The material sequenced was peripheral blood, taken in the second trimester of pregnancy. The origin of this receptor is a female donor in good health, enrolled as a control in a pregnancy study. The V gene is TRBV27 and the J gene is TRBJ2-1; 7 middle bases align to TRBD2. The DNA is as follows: TGTGCCAGCAATCCAGCGGGAAACAATGAGCAGTTCTTC. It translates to CASNPAGNNEQFF.